This TCR beta chain was captured by sequencing in a study of cytomegalovirus exposure and HLA in healthy donors. Study-level points and caveats: Reports credit the classifier with highly specific, highly sensitive diagnosis of cytomegalovirus status. Researchers catalogued roughly 150 TCR beta chains as cytomegalovirus-associated.

The trim removed 5 bases at V and 4 bases at J, leaving 14 bases unmatched. This CDR3 spans 17 amino acids. The germline gives CDR1 SGHNT, CDR2 YYREEE (reference sequence). This clone was picked up one time. Its antigen is unknown. The PCR employed 60 Vbeta primers together with 13 Jbeta primers. Profiling relied on immunoSEQ multiplex PCR, and the TCRdb table lists in-frame clones only, not all of them. Found here are fewer than 350,000 clones, roughly 90% of them singletons; the top ten hold 2% to 3%. The specimen sequenced was PBMCs. The receptor comes from a woman under 30 in good health and CMV-seronegative. The chain has TRBV5-4 and TRBJ1-2, with TRBD1 identical over 10 bases. The CDR3 coding sequence is TGTGCCAGCAGGTCCGGGACAGGGGCGGTGAGCGTCTATGGCTACACCTTC. Residues: CASRSGTGAVSVYGYTF.